One and the same sample provided the 32 T cell receptor beta chains below, sequenced in a study of blood T cells in healthy people across ages. PCR was performed a second time for 7 to 11 cycles using a sample-barcoded 5' primer and a J-beta primer mix. TCRdb re-derived calls from the 5' RACE reads in MiXCR, one entry per CDR3 protein. Here the sample spans under 1,000,000 distinct CDR3 sequences, about half being singletons. Sequenced sample: blood. The source of these receptors is a man aged 80 or over in good health.

About this clonotype itself: At one boundary the junction diverges from the germline segment, which might be a read error. This chain uses TRBV7-2 with TRBJ2-1, with 10 bases matching TRBD2. The V gene's germline CDR1 is SGHTA and CDR2 FQGNSA. CDR3 size: 15 residues. The CDR3: CVSSLSSGRANEQFF. CDR3 DNA sequence: TGTGTCAGCAGCTTATCTAGCGGGAGAGCAAATGAGCAGTTCTTC. Drawing the rest from reference TRBV7-2 and TRBJ2-1, the complete variable domain is GAGVSQSPSNKVTEKGKDVELRCDPISGHTALYWYRQSLGQGLEFLIYFQGNSAPDKSGLPSDRFSAERTGGSVSTLTIQRTQQEDSAVYLCVSSLSSGRANEQFFGPGTRLTVL.

Of note for this clonotype: The CDR3 does not end in the conserved phenylalanine or tryptophan, so this is likely a read error. V gene TRBV10-3 combines with J gene TRBJ2-3; a weak D match, TRBD2 (6 bases). Germline V gene lookup returns CDR1 ENHRY and CDR2 SYGVKD. Trimming removed 11 bases from V and 4 bases from J, with 19 bases in between. The CDR3 has 14 residues. This chain's CDR3 is CAARVGSGADTQYY. CDR3 in DNA: TGTGCCGCCAGGGTCGGGAGTGGCGCAGATACGCAGTATTAT.

Only a few counts were recorded for this clonotype. J is TRBJ2-3 and V is TRBV4-1, with 11 bases identical to TRBD2. CDR1 and CDR2 (germline): MGHRA, YSYEKL. With 0 bases clipped from V and 1 base from J, the junction kept 6 bases outside the gene matches. This CDR3 comprises 18 residues. CDR3 amino acids: CASSQEGGGLAGTDTQYF. The CDR3 DNA follows: TGCGCCAGCAGCCAAGAAGGTGGGGGACTAGCGGGCACAGATACGCAGTATTTT.

Concerning this clonotype: A much larger clone differs by one base, so this may be a read error. V usage is TRBV20-1 and J usage is TRBJ2-4; 9 positions match TRBD2. The DNA end lines up better with TRBJ2-7; the J call may be wrong. This CDR3 spans 15 amino acids. In germline, CDR1 is DFQATT, CDR2 SNEGSKA (reference sequence). The CDR3 reads CSASPPSSGVYEQYF. The CDR3 DNA follows: TGCAGTGCTAGTCCTCCATCTAGCGGGGTCTACGAGCAGTACTTC.

Of note for this clonotype: A much larger clone lies one base from this, so it may be a read error. The rearrangement links TRBV7-9 to TRBJ2-7, with D possibly called TRBD1 or TRBD2 (5 bases each). V was pared by 4 bases and J by 4 bases, with 11 bases between. The CDR3 has 13 amino acids. The germline V gene encodes CDR1 SEHNR and CDR2 FQNEAQ (reference sequence). In DNA form, the CDR3 reads TGTGCCAGCAGCTGCCTAGCAGGGTACGAGCAGTACTTC. The encoded protein is CASSCLAGYEQYF.

The chain carries TRBV7-2 and TRBJ2-1; D is undetermined. CDR3 length: 15 residues. Trimming shortened V by 5 bases and J by 6 bases, and 17 bases separated the two germline ends. CDR1 SGHTA and CDR2 FQGNSA come from the germline V gene. The CDR3 DNA sequence: TGTGCCAGCAGCGCTCCCTCTAGTTACTTCAATGAGCAGTTCTTC. It translates to CASSAPSSYFNEQFF.

DNA for the CDR3: TGTGCCAGCAGTGAATTGGGGTTGTGGCAGTTCTTC. This gives the protein CASSELGLWQFF. This chain joins TRBV25-1 and TRBJ2-1; D remains ambiguous. V was cut by 1 base and J by 12 bases, with 10 bases left in between. In germline, CDR1 is MGHDK, CDR2 SYGVNS. The CDR3 extends over 12 amino acids.

In regard to this clonotype: A junction boundary mismatches the germline segment, possibly from a read error. The chain carries TRBV7-9 and TRBJ1-1; D call uncertain. There are 19 residues in the CDR3. The germline CDR1 and CDR2 sequences are SEHNR and FQNEAQ (reference sequence). CDR3 DNA sequence: TGTGCCAGCGGCTTAGTATTTGGTGGGCCGGGAGGTCTGAACACTGAAGCTTTCTTT. Translation gives CASGLVFGGPGGLNTEAFF. Full variable domain (rest looked up from reference TRBV7-9 and TRBJ1-1): DTGVSQNPRHKITKRGQNVTFRCDPISEHNRLYWYRQTLGQGPEFLTYFQNEAQLEKSRLLSDRFSAERPKGSFSTLEIQRTEQGDSAMYLCASGLVFGGPGGLNTEAFFGQGTRLTVV.

This clonotype has only a few counts. The rearrangement uses TRBV7-2 and TRBJ2-3; 9 bases match TRBD2. Germline V gene lookup returns CDR1 SGHTA and CDR2 FQGNSA. The trim removed 8 bases at V and 6 bases at J, leaving 18 bases unmatched. CDR3 length: 17 residues. The CDR3 spells CASPKAGGRASYDTQYF. In DNA form, the CDR3 reads TGTGCCAGCCCCAAAGCGGGCGGGAGGGCCTCGTATGATACGCAGTATTTT.

This clonotype was seen more than once but under ten times. The chain combines TRBV6-1 with TRBJ2-1; 9 positions agree with TRBD1. V lost 5 bases and J lost 9; bases outside the gene matches: 8. Germline V gives CDR1 MNHNS, CDR2 SASEGT. The CDR3 runs to 14 residues. The CDR3 protein is CASSTGTGWTEQFF. CDR3 nucleotide sequence: TGTGCCAGCAGTACCGGGACAGGGTGGACTGAGCAGTTCTTC.

The chain recombines TRBV9 with TRBJ2-5; 9 positions match TRBD1. There are 17 residues in the CDR3. The V gene end was trimmed by 3 bases and the J gene end by 2 bases; junction bases not matched to a gene: 11. Per germline, CDR1 SGDLS and CDR2 YYNGEE. CDR3 sequence (DNA): TGTGCCAGCAGCGCCGGGACAGGGACAGTGCGGCAAGAGACCCAGTACTTC. Amino acids: CASSAGTGTVRQETQYF. The whole variable domain, remainder taken from reference TRBV9 and TRBJ2-5, is DSGVTQTPKHLITATGQRVTLRCSPRSGDLSVYWYQQSLDQGLQFLIQYYNGEERAKGNILERFSAQQFPDLHSELNLSSLELGDSALYFCASSAGTGTVRQETQYFGPGTRLLVL.

The chain joins TRBV29-1 to TRBJ2-5; 7 bases fit TRBD1. V shed 6 bases and J 11 bases; nucleotides not matched to a gene: 12. Germline V gene data show CDR1 as SQVTM and CDR2 as ANQGSEA. This CDR3 comprises 12 residues. The CDR3 nucleotides are TGCAGCGTGGGATTACAGGGGCGTGAGCAGTACTTC. Protein: CSVGLQGREQYF.

The rearrangement joins TRBV10-3 to TRBJ1-1; 8 positions agree with TRBD1. The CDR3 runs 15 residues. V trimming: 4 bases; J trimming: 5 bases; junction bases outside the gene matches: 9. CDR1 and CDR2 from the germline V gene are ENHRY and SYGVKD. CDR3 loop: CAISVDRGVITEAFF. The CDR3 coding sequence is TGTGCCATCAGTGTTGACAGGGGAGTGATAACTGAAGCTTTCTTT.

The rearrangement uses TRBV29-1 and TRBJ2-5; TRBD2 might be the D (7 bases). The CDR3 contains 11 residues. CDR1 is SQVTM, CDR2 ANQGSEA, per germline. Trimming took 4 bases from V and 7 from J, leaving 10 bases between them. The CDR3 is CSVGRGGTQYF. CDR3 sequence (DNA): TGCAGCGTTGGAAGGGGGGGGACCCAGTACTTC.

This clonotype turned up a few times. The chain combines TRBV15 with TRBJ1-1, with D possibly being TRBD1 (5 bases). The CDR3 is 15 amino acids. Germline CDR1 reads LNHNV; CDR2 reads YYDKDF (reference sequence). V was trimmed by 0 bases and J by 3 bases, leaving 11 bases between them. CDR3 protein: CATSRDGTGYTEAFF. The CDR3 coding sequence is TGTGCCACCAGCAGAGATGGGACGGGTTACACTGAAGCTTTCTTT.

The chain is built from TRBV20-1 and TRBJ2-3; D unclear. The CDR3 sequence is 13 residues long. V was trimmed by 5 bases and J by 2 bases, leaving 11 bases between them. Germline V gives CDR1 DFQATT, CDR2 SNEGSKA (reference sequence). The CDR3 sequence: CSAPPPNTDTQYF. For the CDR3, the DNA is TGCAGTGCTCCCCCTCCCAACACAGATACGCAGTATTTT.

This chain uses TRBV7-2 with TRBJ2-7, with D possibly being TRBD2 (6 bases). CDR3 length: 15 residues. V was pared by 6 bases and J by 2 bases, with 17 bases between. In germline, CDR1 is SGHTA, CDR2 FQGNSA. The CDR3 reads CASRDGGPIPYEQYF. DNA of the CDR3: TGTGCCAGCAGAGACGGGGGACCCATTCCCTACGAGCAGTACTTC.

This clonotype was counted a few times. This chain uses TRBV29-1 with TRBJ2-7; 8 bases are a match to TRBD1. V gave up 6 bases and J gave up 0 bases; unmatched junction bases: 7. This CDR3 comprises 14 residues. Germline CDR1 reads SQVTM; CDR2 reads ANQGSEA. CDR3 DNA: TGCAGCGTGGATCCCGGGACAGGCTCCTACGAGCAGTACTTC. This translates into CSVDPGTGSYEQYF.

V usage is TRBV12-3 or TRBV12-4 and J usage is TRBJ2-7, with a tentative D call TRBD2 (6 bases). The CDR3 is 14 residues long. V was pared by 5 bases and J by 3 bases, with 14 bases between. As DNA, the CDR3 is TGTGCCAGCAGTGTGAGTAGCGGAGTCTACGAGCAGTACTTC. As protein: CASSVSSGVYEQYF.

This chain uses TRBV24-1 with TRBJ2-7; perhaps D is TRBD1 or TRBD2 (5 bases each). Germline assignment: CDR1 KGHDR and CDR2 SFDVKD. Trimming stripped 5 bases from V and 7 bases from J, with 20 bases between. The CDR3 covers 15 residues. CDR3 protein: CATSAPRGARNEQYF. DNA of the CDR3: TGTGCCACCAGTGCGCCCCGAGGGGCGAGGAATGAGCAGTACTTC.

This clonotype was recorded many times. A much larger clone is a single base away; this may be a read error. The chain recombines TRBV20-1 with TRBJ1-5; D is unclear. CDR1 is DFQATT and CDR2 is SNEGSKA in the germline V gene (reference sequence). The length of the CDR3 is 14 residues. V was clipped by 3 bases and J by 2 bases, with 11 bases between them. In nucleotides, the CDR3 is TGCAGTGCTAGTGTGGGAGTGGGCAATCAGCCCCAGCATTTT. Amino acid sequence: CSASVGVGNQPQHF.

In its sample, this clonotype was seen a few times. The CDR3 loop is CASSAQRVDGEQYF. The CDR3 region has the DNA TGCGCCAGCAGCGCCCAACGCGTAGACGGCGAGCAGTACTTC. The J gene is TRBJ2-4, the V gene TRBV5-1; no definite D call. The last part of the DNA fits TRBJ2-7 better; the J call may be wrong. The length of the CDR3 is 14 residues. Germline V lookup: CDR1 SGHRS, CDR2 YFSETQ.

This rearrangement joins TRBV5-1 to TRBJ2-5, with D maybe TRBD1 (5 bases). Germline CDR1 reads SGHRS; CDR2 reads YFSETQ. The germline V and J ends were trimmed by 4 bases and 5 bases, with 12 bases remaining between them. This CDR3 has 13 amino acids. The CDR3, as DNA: TGCGCCAGCAGCGCTTCAGGGTGGGAGACCCAGTACTTC. It encodes CASSASGWETQYF.

For the CDR3, the DNA is TGTGCCAGCAGTCATATGGGGGGGGAGCTGTTTTTT. Translation: CASSHMGGELFF. The chain combines TRBV9 with TRBJ2-2; D is uncertain. Trimming took 5 bases from V and 8 from J, leaving 10 bases between them. The CDR3 has 12 amino acids. Germline V gene data show CDR1 as SGDLS and CDR2 as YYNGEE.

The chain recombines TRBV28 with TRBJ2-7; possible D gene TRBD2, 5 bases. In germline, CDR1 is MDHEN, CDR2 SYDVKM. The CDR3 runs 14 residues. Trimming pared 9 bases from V and 3 bases from J, leaving 18 bases between. The CDR3 protein is CASTPQRSRYEQYF. CDR3 nucleotides: TGTGCCAGTACACCGCAGCGGTCCCGCTACGAGCAGTACTTC.

This clonotype appeared a few times. The V call is TRBV11-3, the J call TRBJ2-5; 8 nucleotides match TRBD1. The CDR3 is 16 residues long. Germline V gene data show CDR1 as SGHNT and CDR2 as YENEEA. Trimming at V came to 5 bases and at J to 4 bases, leaving 12 bases not matched to a gene. The CDR3 region has the DNA TGTGCCAGCAGCCCACGGATTCCACAGGGGGGAGAGACCCAGTACTTC. Translation: CASSPRIPQGGETQYF. Drawing the rest from reference TRBV11-3 and TRBJ2-5, the complete variable domain is EAGVVQSPRYKIIEKKQPVAFWCNPISGHNTLYWYLQNLGQGPELLIRYENEEAVDDSQLPKDRFSAERLKGVDSTLKIQPAELGDSAVYLCASSPRIPQGGETQYFGPGTRLLVL.

The V gene is TRBV27, the J gene TRBJ2-3; 9 nucleotides line up with TRBD2. The CDR3 is 20 residues long. Trimming took 3 bases from V and 4 from J; bases not matched to a gene: 20. Germline lookup yields CDR1 MNHEY and CDR2 SMNVEV (reference sequence). CDR3 in DNA: TGTGCCAGCAGTTTTCGAGTCTTAAAGCTAGCGGGATTCACCTCAGATACGCAGTATTTT. Translating gives CASSFRVLKLAGFTSDTQYF.

The rearrangement uses TRBV12-5 and TRBJ2-1, with D unclear. Trimming pared 5 bases from V and 8 bases from J, leaving 13 bases between. CDR1 and CDR2 from the germline V gene are LGHNT and FRNRAP. The CDR3 has 13 amino acids. As DNA, the CDR3 is TGTGCTAGTGGTCCCCCCCCTAGGGATGAGCAGTTCTTC. Translating gives CASGPPPRDEQFF.

In its sample, this clonotype was seen once. A junction end diverges from the germline sequence, so it may reflect a read error. V usage is TRBV3-1 and J usage is TRBJ2-7, with 9 bases aligning to TRBD1. The CDR3 covers 14 residues. Germline V CDR1 and CDR2: LGHDT, YNNKEL (reference sequence). The CDR3 DNA reads TGTGCCGGCAGCCGAAGACAGGGGGGCTACGAGCAGTACTTC. This translates into CAGSRRQGGYEQYF.

This chain uses TRBV5-1 with TRBJ2-7; 7 nucleotides match TRBD1. The V and J ends lost 4 bases and 6 bases, in that order; junction bases with no gene match: 10. Germline CDR1 is SGHRS and CDR2 is YFSETQ. CDR3 length: 14 residues. The CDR3: CASSPRQGDGEQYF. CDR3 DNA sequence: TGCGCCAGCAGCCCTCGACAGGGTGACGGCGAGCAGTACTTC.

The rearrangement links TRBV7-9 to TRBJ2-7, with TRBD1 identical over 7 bases. The CDR3 has 15 amino acids. Germline V gene sequence: CDR1 SEHNR, CDR2 FQNEAQ (reference sequence). Unmatched junction bases numbered 7, after V lost 3 bases and J lost 2 bases. CDR3 amino acids: CASSFGDRATYEQYF. For the CDR3, the DNA is TGTGCCAGCAGCTTCGGAGACAGGGCCACCTACGAGCAGTACTTC.

This clonotype came up a few times. V and J are TRBV7-3 and TRBJ2-5; 10 bases map to TRBD2. The CDR3 runs to 18 residues. J lost 4 bases, V lost 2 bases, and 13 bases had no gene match. Germline lookup yields CDR1 SGHTA and CDR2 FQGTGA. CDR3 in DNA: TGTGCCAGCAGCTTATGGCCCCTAGCGGGAGCAGGGAGAGAGACCCAGTACTTC. Its protein product is CASSLWPLAGAGRETQYF.